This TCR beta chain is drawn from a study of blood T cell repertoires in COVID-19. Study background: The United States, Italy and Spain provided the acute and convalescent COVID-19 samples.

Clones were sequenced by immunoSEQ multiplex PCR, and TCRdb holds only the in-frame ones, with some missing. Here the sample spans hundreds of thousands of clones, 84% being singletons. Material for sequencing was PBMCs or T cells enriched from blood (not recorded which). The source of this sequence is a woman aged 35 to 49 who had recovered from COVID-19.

Here the CDR3 reads CAISGWSGNTIYF. In nucleotides, the CDR3 is TGTGCCATCAGTGGGTGGAGTGGAAACACCATATATTTT. V usage is TRBV10-3 and J usage is TRBJ1-3; unclear D gene. Germline-derived CDR1 and CDR2 are ENHRY and SYGVKD. Trimming took 4 bases from V and 3 from J, leaving 7 bases between them. The CDR3 contains 13 residues.